These T cell receptor beta chains were read from a single sample in a study of blood T cell repertoires in COVID-19. The table came from immunoSEQ multiplex PCR; TCRdb's copy has only in-frame clones and leaves some out. In the table there are 35,000 to 50,000 clones, 75% to 90% of which are singletons. The sequencing sample was made of peripheral blood. These receptors all come from a woman older than 75 with active COVID-19. CDR3s include the opening cysteine and the closing phenylalanine or tryptophan. A D gene is named only where the DNA matches it firmly. Not all rows give a size; the values are once, few, many and, for expanded clones, a class.

TRBJ1-5	TRBV15	.	few	TGTGCCACCAGCAGAGATCGGCAGCGGAATCAGCCCCAGCATTTT	CATSRDRQRNQPQHF
TRBJ1-2	TRBV15	TRBD1	.	TGTGCCACCAGCAGAGGGACAGGGAGGAACTATGGCTACACCTTC	CATSRGTGRNYGYTF
TRBJ1-4	TRBV5-1	.	few	TGCGCCAGCAGCCCCCTCGACAGTCCAACTAATGAAAAACTGTTTTTT	CASSPLDSPTNEKLFF
TRBJ1-2	TRBV11-2	TRBD1	.	TGTGCCAGCAGCTTAGTACTGACAGGGAACTATGGCTACACCTTC	CASSLVLTGNYGYTF
TRBJ1-6	TRBV7-2	TRBD1	few	TGTGCCAGCAGCTTAGCAGGGGGCTATTCACCCCTCCACTTT	CASSLAGGYSPLHF
TRBJ2-3	TRBV5-4	TRBD2	.	TGTGCCAGCAGCTTGTGGAGGGGGACTAGAGTCACAGATACGCAGTATTTT	CASSLWRGTRVTDTQYF
TRBJ2-1	TRBV3-1/TRBV3-2	TRBD2	.	TGTGCCAGCAGCCAAGCTGGACTAGCGGTGTTCTACAATGAGCAGTTCTTC	CASSQAGLAVFYNEQFF
TRBJ2-2	TRBV11-2	.	once	TGTGCCAGCAGTCCAGGGGTTACCGGGGAGCTGTTTTTT	CASSPGVTGELFF
TRBJ2-7	TRBV2	.	.	TGTGCCAGCGTCGTGGGGACTGACGTCTACGAGCAGTACTTC	CASVVGTDVYEQYF
TRBJ2-1	TRBV3-1/TRBV3-2	TRBD2	.	TGTGCCAGCAGCCCTAGGGAGGGCCCCGGATACTACAATGAGCAGTTCTTC	CASSPREGPGYYNEQFF
TRBJ2-3	TRBV28	.	once	TGTGCCAGCAGTCTCCACCCCGACGGAGCTACGCAGTATTTT	CASSLHPDGATQYF
TRBJ2-1	TRBV11-2	TRBD1	.	TGTGCCAGCAGCTTAGGGACAGGGGGCAGGGGCAATGAGCAGTTCTTC	CASSLGTGGRGNEQFF
TRBJ1-2	TRBV27	.	.	TGTGCCAGCAGGAAAGGACCGGGAGGAGGCTACACCTTC	CASRKGPGGGYTF
TRBJ1-5	TRBV6-5	.	.	TGTGCCAGCACCATGACGGGGTCCAATCAGCCCCAGCATTTT	CASTMTGSNQPQHF
TRBJ1-4	TRBV6-1	.	.	TGTGCCAGCAGTGAAGGATGGGGGCTCGAGGAAAAACTGTTTTTT	CASSEGWGLEEKLFF
TRBJ1-3	TRBV9	.	.	TGTGCCAGCAGCAACAGCCAGGGTAGACCTGGAAACACCATATATTTT	CASSNSQGRPGNTIYF
TRBJ2-1	TRBV7-2	TRBD2	.	TGTGCCAGCAGCTGGGTTAGCGGGGGGGTGACGCATGAGCAGTTCTTC	CASSWVSGGVTHEQFF
TRBJ2-6	TRBV18	.	.	TGTGCCAGCTCACCAGACAGGTGGAGCGTCCTGACTTTC	CASSPDRWSVLTF
TRBJ1-5	TRBV6-2/TRBV6-3	.	.	TGTGCCAGCAGTCCCCGGGGGGGGGACCTTAGCAATCAGCCCCAGCATTTT	CASSPRGGDLSNQPQHF
TRBJ2-5	TRBV28	.	.	TGTGCCAGCAGTCTCGGACAGAACCAAGAGACCCAGTACTTC	CASSLGQNQETQYF
TRBJ2-7	TRBV21-1	.	.	TGTGCCAGCCCACAGGGGACACCCGTCCCTTTAGAGCAGTACTTC	CASPQGTPVPLEQYF
TRBJ2-1	TRBV7-3	TRBD1	.	TGTGCCAGCAGCTTATTCGGGACAGGCAATGAGCAGTTCTTC	CASSLFGTGNEQFF